One sample yielded the 2 T cell receptor beta chains listed below, sequenced in a study of PD-L1 blockade in urothelial cancer. Time point in this sample: pretreatment peripheral blood. Clones were sequenced by immunoSEQ multiplex PCR, and TCRdb holds only the in-frame ones, with some missing. The sample holds about 47,000 clones, over 75% seen once. The sample in question was PBMCs, obtained around atezolizumab (anti-PD-L1) treatment. These receptors originate from a man aged 60 to 69 with urothelial cancer.

The chain recombines TRBV6-5 with TRBJ1-5; 7 bases are shared with TRBD1. Trimming took 9 bases from V and 4 from J; bases not matched to a gene: 9. From germline, CDR1 is MNHEY and CDR2 SVGAGI. This CDR3 spans 14 amino acids. The DNA of the CDR3 is TGTGCCAGTTCACGAGGGGGCAGGAATCAGCCCCAGCATTTT. It codes for CASSRGGRNQPQHF.

This chain joins TRBV28 and TRBJ1-2, with a possible D match to TRBD1 (6 bases). Germline CDR1 reads MDHEN; CDR2 reads SYDVKM. V was clipped by 4 bases and J by 3 bases, with 9 bases between them. The CDR3 sequence is 13 residues long. In nucleotides, the CDR3 is TGTGCCAGCAGTTGGAACAGGGACTATGGCTACACCTTC. It encodes CASSWNRDYGYTF.